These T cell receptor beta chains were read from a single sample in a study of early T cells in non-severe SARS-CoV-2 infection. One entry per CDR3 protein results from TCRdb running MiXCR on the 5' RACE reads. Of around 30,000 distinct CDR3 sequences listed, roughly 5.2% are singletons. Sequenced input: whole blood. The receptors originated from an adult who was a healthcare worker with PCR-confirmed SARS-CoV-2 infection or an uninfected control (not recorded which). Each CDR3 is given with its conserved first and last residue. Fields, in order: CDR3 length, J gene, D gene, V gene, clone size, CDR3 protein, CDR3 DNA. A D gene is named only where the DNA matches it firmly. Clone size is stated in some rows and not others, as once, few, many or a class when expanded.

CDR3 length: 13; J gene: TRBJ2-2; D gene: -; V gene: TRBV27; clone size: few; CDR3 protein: CASTRRVSGELFF; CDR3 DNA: TGTGCCAGCACCCGTAGAGTTAGCGGGGAGCTGTTTTTT
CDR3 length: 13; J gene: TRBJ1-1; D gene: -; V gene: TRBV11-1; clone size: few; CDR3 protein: CASSPWGARGAFF; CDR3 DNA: TGTGCCAGCAGCCCCTGGGGGGCCCGGGGGGCTTTCTTT
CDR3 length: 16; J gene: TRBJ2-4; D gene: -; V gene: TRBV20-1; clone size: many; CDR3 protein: CSASGVTSRAKNIQYF; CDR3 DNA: TGCAGTGCTAGCGGGGTTACTAGCAGAGCCAAAAACATTCAGTACTTC
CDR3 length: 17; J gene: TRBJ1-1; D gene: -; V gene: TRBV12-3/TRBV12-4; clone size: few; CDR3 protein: CASSLGQGRGFNTEAFF; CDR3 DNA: TGTGCCAGCAGTTTGGGTCAGGGGCGAGGCTTTAACACTGAAGCTTTCTTT
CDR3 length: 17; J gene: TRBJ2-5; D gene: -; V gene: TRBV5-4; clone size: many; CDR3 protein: CASSRGGLGLSQETQYF; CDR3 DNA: TGTGCCAGCAGCCGGGGCGGGCTAGGGCTGAGCCAAGAGACCCAGTACTTC
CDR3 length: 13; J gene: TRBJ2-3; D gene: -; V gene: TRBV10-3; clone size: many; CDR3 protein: CAIQSRDTDTQYF; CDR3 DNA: TGTGCCATCCAATCCCGGGACACAGATACGCAGTATTTT
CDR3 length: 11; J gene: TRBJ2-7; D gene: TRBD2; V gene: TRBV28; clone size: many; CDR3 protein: CASRGEYEQYF; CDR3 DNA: TGTGCCAGCCGGGGGGAGTACGAGCAGTACTTC
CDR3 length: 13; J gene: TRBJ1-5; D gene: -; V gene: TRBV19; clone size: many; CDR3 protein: CASSIPPGQPQHF; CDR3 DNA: TGTGCCAGTAGTATCCCCCCCGGTCAGCCCCAGCATTTT
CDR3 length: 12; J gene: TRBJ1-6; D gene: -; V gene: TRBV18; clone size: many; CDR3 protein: CASSPHGDPLHF; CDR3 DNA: TGTGCCAGCTCACCGCATGGCGATCCCCTCCACTTT
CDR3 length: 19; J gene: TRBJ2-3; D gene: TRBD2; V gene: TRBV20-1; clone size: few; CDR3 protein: CSARGLTSGGPASTDTQYF; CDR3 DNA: TGCAGTGCTAGAGGCTTGACTAGCGGGGGGCCAGCGAGCACAGATACGCAGTATTTT
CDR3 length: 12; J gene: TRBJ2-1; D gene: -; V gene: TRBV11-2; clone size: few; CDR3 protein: CASSQRSSEQFF; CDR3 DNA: TGTGCCAGCAGCCAGCGATCATCTGAGCAGTTCTTC
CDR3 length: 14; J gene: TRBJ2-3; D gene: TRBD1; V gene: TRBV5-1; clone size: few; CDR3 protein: CASSSGTGGDTQYF; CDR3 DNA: TGCGCCAGCAGCTCCGGGACAGGGGGAGATACGCAGTATTTT
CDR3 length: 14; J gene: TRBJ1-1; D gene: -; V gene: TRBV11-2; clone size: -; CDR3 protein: CASSFPPENTEAFF; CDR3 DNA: TGTGCCAGCAGCTTCCCCCCGGAGAACACTGAAGCTTTCTTT
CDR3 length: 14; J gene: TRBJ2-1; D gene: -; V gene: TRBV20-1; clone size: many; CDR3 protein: CSSYQAPANNEQFF; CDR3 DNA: TGCAGTTCTTACCAGGCTCCCGCTAACAATGAGCAGTTCTTC
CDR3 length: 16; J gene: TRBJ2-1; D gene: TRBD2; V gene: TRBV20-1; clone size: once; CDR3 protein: CSARGSSGGATYEQFF; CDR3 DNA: TGCAGTGCTAGAGGTTCTAGCGGGGGGGCCACGTATGAGCAGTTCTTC
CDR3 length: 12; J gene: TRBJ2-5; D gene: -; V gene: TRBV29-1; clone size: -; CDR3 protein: CSAGGDQETQYF; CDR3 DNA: TGCAGCGCCGGCGGAGACCAAGAGACCCAGTACTTC
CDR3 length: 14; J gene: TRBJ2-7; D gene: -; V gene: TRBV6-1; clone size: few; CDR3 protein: CASSVVRETYEQYF; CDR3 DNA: TGTGCCAGCAGTGTGGTCCGGGAGACTTACGAGCAGTACTTC
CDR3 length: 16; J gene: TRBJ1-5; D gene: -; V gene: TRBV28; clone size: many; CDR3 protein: CASRAAGAVGNQPQHF; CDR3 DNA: TGTGCCAGCAGAGCCGCGGGGGCTGTGGGCAATCAGCCCCAGCATTTT
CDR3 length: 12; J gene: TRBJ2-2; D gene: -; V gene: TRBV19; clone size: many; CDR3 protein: CASISTAGELFF; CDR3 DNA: TGTGCCAGTATTTCGACGGCCGGGGAGCTGTTTTTT
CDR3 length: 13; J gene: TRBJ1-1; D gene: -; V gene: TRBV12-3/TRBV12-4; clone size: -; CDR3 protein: CASSLDWDGEAFF; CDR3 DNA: TGTGCCAGCAGTTTAGATTGGGACGGAGAAGCTTTCTTT
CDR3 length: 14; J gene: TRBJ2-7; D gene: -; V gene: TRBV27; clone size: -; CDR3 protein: CASSTRRGGNEQYF; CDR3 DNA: TGTGCCAGCTCCACAAGGCGCGGCGGGAACGAGCAGTACTTC
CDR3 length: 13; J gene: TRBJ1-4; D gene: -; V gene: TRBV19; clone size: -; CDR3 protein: CASAGQFNEKLFF; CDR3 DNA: TGTGCCAGTGCAGGACAGTTTAATGAAAAACTGTTTTTT
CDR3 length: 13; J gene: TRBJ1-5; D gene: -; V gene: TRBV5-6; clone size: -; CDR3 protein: CASSAGGDQPQHF; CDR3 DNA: TGTGCCAGCAGCGCGGGTGGAGATCAGCCCCAGCATTTT
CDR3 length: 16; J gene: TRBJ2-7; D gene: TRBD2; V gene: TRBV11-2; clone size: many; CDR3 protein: CASSPLLAGASYEQYF; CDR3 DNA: TGTGCCAGCAGCCCCCTACTAGCGGGAGCTTCCTACGAGCAGTACTTC
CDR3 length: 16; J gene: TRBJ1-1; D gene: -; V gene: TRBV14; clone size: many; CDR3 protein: CASSQIRGGGNTEAFF; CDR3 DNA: TGTGCCAGCAGCCAAATCCGGGGTGGCGGGAACACTGAAGCTTTCTTT
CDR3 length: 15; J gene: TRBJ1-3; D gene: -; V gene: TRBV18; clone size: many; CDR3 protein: CASSRGLISGNTIYF; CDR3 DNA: TGTGCCAGCTCACGAGGACTCATCTCTGGAAACACCATATATTTT
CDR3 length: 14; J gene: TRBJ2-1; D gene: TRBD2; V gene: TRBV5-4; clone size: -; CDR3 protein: CASSFDSGFKEQFF; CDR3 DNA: TGTGCCAGCAGCTTTGATAGCGGGTTTAAAGAGCAGTTCTTC
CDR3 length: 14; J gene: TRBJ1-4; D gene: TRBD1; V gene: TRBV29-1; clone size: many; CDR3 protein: CSVRNGTGVEKLFF; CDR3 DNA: TGCAGCGTTCGCAACGGGACAGGGGTTGAAAAACTGTTTTTT
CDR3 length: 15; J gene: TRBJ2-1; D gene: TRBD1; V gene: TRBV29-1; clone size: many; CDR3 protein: CSVPRDRAYYNEQFF; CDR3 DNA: TGCAGCGTTCCCCGGGACAGGGCCTACTACAATGAGCAGTTCTTC
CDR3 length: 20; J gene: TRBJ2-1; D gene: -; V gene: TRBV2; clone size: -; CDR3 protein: CASSATLANADESSYNEQFF; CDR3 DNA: TGTGCCAGCAGTGCGACCCTAGCGAATGCGGACGAGAGCTCCTACAATGAGCAGTTCTTC
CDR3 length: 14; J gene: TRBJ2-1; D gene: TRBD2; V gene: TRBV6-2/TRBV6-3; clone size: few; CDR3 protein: CASSYGGLGGTLLF; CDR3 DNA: TGTGCCAGCAGTTACGGCGGACTAGGTGGGACCCTGCTCTTC
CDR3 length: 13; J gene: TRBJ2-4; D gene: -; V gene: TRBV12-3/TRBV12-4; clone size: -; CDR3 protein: CASSLLASNIQYF; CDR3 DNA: TGTGCCAGCAGTTTGTTAGCGTCAAACATTCAGTACTTC
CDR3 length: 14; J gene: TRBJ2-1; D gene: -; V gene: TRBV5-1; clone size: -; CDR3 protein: CASSRTGSYNEQFF; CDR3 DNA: TGCGCCAGCAGCCGCACCGGCTCCTACAATGAGCAGTTCTTC
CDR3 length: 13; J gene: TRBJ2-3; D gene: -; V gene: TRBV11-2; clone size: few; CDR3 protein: CASNSPGTDTQYF; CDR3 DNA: TGTGCCAGCAATTCCCCCGGGACAGATACGCAGTATTTT